The clone carrying this T cell receptor (beta chain) was detected a few times. The data stem from a study of T cell repertoires in cytomegalovirus infection. As for the study in general: Indications of both CMV infection and matching HLA type were provided by public TCR beta signatures.

CDR1 SGHRS and CDR2 YFSETQ come from the germline V gene. V was trimmed by 4 bases and J by 10 bases, leaving 17 bases between them. The CDR3 spans 13 residues. TCRdb itself ran the reads through MiXCR, one entry per CDR3 protein. The sample lists roughly 500,000 distinct CDR3 sequences; 15% to 20% were seen once. Sample: CD8+ T cells from PBMCs. The sequence was collected from a human donor in good health (CMV status not recorded). Some clones in this sample may be carry-over from other donors' samples. The J gene is TRBJ1-1, the V gene TRBV5-1; weak D call: TRBD1 (5 bases). DNA of the CDR3: TGCGCCAGCAGCCGGGGGGAGAGGGATGTAGCTTTCTTT. Translating it yields CASSRGERDVAFF.